This passage covers 28 T cell receptor beta chains from one sample sequenced in a study of cytomegalovirus exposure and HLA in healthy donors (dated 2017 in TCRdb). The library was prepared using the immunoSEQ multiplex PCR assay. A mixture of 60 forward primers for TCR Vbeta segments and 13 reverse primers for TCR Jbeta segments was used in the multiplex PCR. TCRdb limited this immuneACCESS table to in-frame rearrangements with V and J called. A share of clones is missing; checked studies link under half to unresolved V genes, and the rest is unexplained. The sample table shows over 50,000 clones, and roughly 83% are seen once. Together, the top ten hold around 1.7% of the sample. The sample consisted of PBMCs. The receptors originated from a man between 35 and 55 years old in good health and CMV-seronegative.

The V gene is TRBV19, the J gene TRBJ1-1; TRBD1 is a possible D gene (5 bases). This CDR3 has 13 amino acids. V was cut by 2 bases and J by 1 base, with 5 bases left in between. In germline, CDR1 is LNHDA, CDR2 SQIVND (reference sequence). CDR3: CASSIQGNTEAFF. CDR3 coding DNA: TGTGCCAGTAGTATACAGGGGAACACTGAAGCTTTCTTT.

DNA for the CDR3: TGTGCCAGCTCCCCGGGACTAGGCGGAGTTAGCGAGCAGTTCTTC. This gives the protein CASSPGLGGVSEQFF. The chain couples TRBV18 to TRBJ2-1; 8 bases agree with TRBD2. This CDR3 has 15 amino acids. Trimming took 6 bases from V and 10 from J; bases not matched to a gene: 14. Germline CDR1 reads KGHSH; CDR2 reads LQKENI.

This CDR3 reads CAWRFPGQIFNSPLHF. The CDR3 region has the DNA TGTGCCTGGAGGTTCCCAGGACAAATATTTAATTCACCCCTCCACTTT. The chain carries TRBV30 and TRBJ1-6; possible D gene TRBD1, 5 bases. The CDR3 totals 16 residues. The germline V gene has CDR1 GTSNPN and CDR2 SVGIG (reference sequence). V shed 3 bases and J shed 6 bases, with 18 bases lying between them. Filled out from reference TRBV30 and TRBJ1-6, the complete variable domain reads SQTIHQWPATLVQPVGSPLSLECTVEGTSNPNLYWYRQAAGRGLQLLFYSVGIGQISSEVPQNLSASRPQDRQFILSSKKLLLSDSGFYLCAWRFPGQIFNSPLHFGNGTRLTVT.

There are a few counts of this clone. This chain uses TRBV5-5 with TRBJ1-1; 7 nucleotides line up with TRBD1. Germline CDR1 SGHKS, CDR2 YYEKEE (reference sequence). V was clipped by 4 bases and J by 5 bases; unmatched bases: 5. The CDR3 covers 13 residues. CDR3 nucleotide sequence: TGTGCCAGCAGCCTCGACAGGGTGACTGAAGCTTTCTTT. This translates into CASSLDRVTEAFF.

The chain has TRBV15 and TRBJ2-2; D possibly corresponds to TRBD2 (5 bases). Germline V CDR1 and CDR2: LNHNV, YYDKDF (reference sequence). This CDR3 has 15 amino acids. Trimming removed 1 base at V and 3 bases at J, with 9 bases between. CDR3 sequence: CATSRATSDTGELFF. CDR3 DNA sequence: TGTGCCACCAGCAGAGCTACTAGTGACACCGGGGAGCTGTTTTTT.

In this sample, this clone turned up a few times. The chain recombines TRBV5-1 with TRBJ1-2, with a tentative D call TRBD1 (6 bases). The CDR3 extends over 15 amino acids. Deletions cut 2 bases from V and 6 bases from J, with 17 bases between. Germline V gene lookup returns CDR1 SGHRS and CDR2 YFSETQ. The CDR3 region is CASSFSSQGIDGYTF. The CDR3 DNA reads as TGCGCCAGCAGCTTCTCCTCACAGGGTATTGATGGCTACACCTTC.

V usage is TRBV28 and J usage is TRBJ2-5; 9 nucleotides align to TRBD2. The CDR3 totals 16 residues. V gave up 6 bases and J gave up 5 bases; unmatched junction bases: 13. Germline V gene sequence: CDR1 MDHEN, CDR2 SYDVKM. CDR3 DNA sequence: TGTGCCAGCAGCGTGTCGGCGGGGGGGCTCCGGGAGACCCAGTACTTC. As protein: CASSVSAGGLRETQYF.

The rearrangement links TRBV4-1 to TRBJ1-4; 9 bases align to TRBD1. This CDR3 is built from 18 residues. The V and J ends lost 3 bases and 4 bases, in that order; junction bases with no gene match: 12. Germline-derived CDR1 and CDR2 are MGHRA and YSYEKL. DNA of the CDR3: TGCGCCAGCAGCCAGGACCAAACCGGGACAGGGAGTAATGAAAAACTGTTTTTT. Translation gives CASSQDQTGTGSNEKLFF.

V and J are TRBV25-1 and TRBJ2-5; perhaps TRBD2 as D (6 bases). Germline values: CDR1 MGHDK, CDR2 SYGVNS. The V and J ends lost 4 bases and 4 bases respectively, with 19 bases between them. This CDR3 is 16 amino acids long. CDR3 sequence reads: CASSGFGAGNPETQYF. The DNA of the CDR3 is TGTGCCAGCAGTGGCTTCGGGGCGGGAAACCCAGAGACCCAGTACTTC.

The chain couples TRBV9 to TRBJ2-1; TRBD2 agrees at 7 bases. Germline CDR1 and CDR2: SGDLS and YYNGEE. CDR3 length: 16 amino acids. Trimming took 4 bases from V and 4 from J; bases not matched to a gene: 11. The CDR3 DNA reads as TGTGCCAGCAGCCCCAGACTAGCCAAAGCATACAATGAGCAGTTCTTC. Its translation is CASSPRLAKAYNEQFF.

The V gene is TRBV9, the J gene TRBJ1-2, with a tentative D call TRBD1 (6 bases). Trimming removed 3 bases at V and 7 bases at J, with 19 bases between. The CDR3 runs 15 residues. Germline loops: CDR1 SGDLS, CDR2 YYNGEE. The CDR3 here is CASSEGGTGIGGYTF. CDR3 coding DNA: TGTGCCAGCAGCGAAGGCGGAACAGGGATCGGTGGCTACACCTTC.

CDR3 in amino acids: CASRDSNTGELFF. CDR3 DNA sequence: TGTGCCAGCAGAGACAGTAACACCGGGGAGCTGTTTTTT. J is TRBJ2-2 and V is TRBV28; possible D gene TRBD1, 5 bases. The V end lost 6 bases, the J end lost 2 bases, and 7 bases lay between the germline ends. The CDR3 totals 13 residues. CDR1 and CDR2 from the germline V gene are MDHEN and SYDVKM.

The CDR3 coding sequence is TGCGCCAGCAGCCAATCCTGGCCAGGCAGGCCCCAGCATTTT. Protein product: CASSQSWPGRPQHF. V is TRBV4-1 and J is TRBJ1-5; D is unresolved. Germline V lookup: CDR1 MGHRA, CDR2 YSYEKL. The CDR3 consists of 14 residues. The ends were cut back, 2 bases at V and 9 bases at J, with 14 bases in the middle.

The V and J genes are TRBV11-2 and TRBJ2-2, with 7 bases identical to TRBD2. The germline CDR1 and CDR2 sequences are SGHAT and FQNNGV. The junction had 4 bases not matched to a gene; V was cut back by 1 base and J by 2 bases. The CDR3 extends over 16 amino acids. The CDR3 loop reads CASSLGDYTNTGELFF. CDR3 coding DNA: TGTGCCAGCAGCTTAGGGGACTATACAAACACCGGGGAGCTGTTTTTT.

CDR3: CASSSDEAGGRYNEQFF. The CDR3 DNA follows: TGTGCCAGCAGCTCCGACGAAGCGGGGGGTCGCTACAATGAGCAGTTCTTC. This chain links TRBV7-2 with TRBJ2-1, with 9 bases identical to TRBD2. The germline V gene encodes CDR1 SGHTA and CDR2 FQGNSA. The V and J ends lost 4 bases and 3 bases, in that order; junction bases with no gene match: 10. This CDR3 contains 17 residues.

V gene TRBV4-1 combines with J gene TRBJ2-5; 8 bases are a match to TRBD1. The last part of the DNA fits TRBJ2-7 better; the J call may be wrong. The CDR3 spans 17 residues. Germline-derived CDR1 and CDR2 are MGHRA and YSYEKL. In DNA form, the CDR3 reads TGCGCCAGCAGCCAAGATCTACGGACAGGGTCTTTCTACGAGCAGTACTTC. Protein product: CASSQDLRTGSFYEQYF.

The chain combines TRBV4-2 with TRBJ2-3; 9 nucleotides line up with TRBD2. This CDR3 contains 17 residues. V gave up 1 base and J gave up 7 bases; unmatched junction bases: 12. CDR1 is LGHNA, CDR2 YNFKEQ, per germline. For the CDR3, the DNA is TGTGCCAGCAGCCAAGTGAGGGGCAGCGGGGGGTGGAATACGCAGTATTTT. As protein: CASSQVRGSGGWNTQYF.

The rearrangement joins TRBV27 to TRBJ2-1, with D tentatively TRBD2 (5 bases). This CDR3 contains 14 residues. Germline V gene sequence: CDR1 MNHEY, CDR2 SMNVEV (reference sequence). V lost 6 bases and J 8 bases, leaving 17 bases between the germline ends. The DNA for the CDR3 is TGTGCCAGCAGAACGGACCAACTAGTGGATGAGCAGTTCTTC. It codes for CASRTDQLVDEQFF.

This rearrangement joins TRBV9 to TRBJ2-1; 7 bases align to TRBD2. Per the germline V gene, CDR1 is SGDLS and CDR2 is YYNGEE. The junction had 7 bases not matched to a gene; V was cut back by 4 bases and J by 0 bases. The CDR3 is 16 residues long. The CDR3 DNA reads as TGTGCCAGCAGCTCCCACGGGGGGACCTCCTACAATGAGCAGTTCTTC. Protein: CASSSHGGTSYNEQFF.

The rearrangement joins TRBV5-6 to TRBJ2-7; 8 bases fit TRBD1. The germline V gene encodes CDR1 SGHDT and CDR2 YYEEEE. This CDR3 region has 14 residues. Germline trimming cut 4 bases from V and 4 bases from J; bases unmatched to any gene: 7. The CDR3: CASSPADRAYEQYF. CDR3 DNA: TGTGCCAGCAGCCCAGCGGACAGGGCTTACGAGCAGTACTTC.

V gene TRBV27 combines with J gene TRBJ1-6; TRBD1 matches 10 bases. The CDR3 consists of 14 residues. The ends lost 6 bases at V and 10 bases at J; junction bases unmatched: 6. Germline CDR1 is MNHEY and CDR2 is SMNVEV (reference sequence). The CDR3 reads CASRPTGGVSPLHF. The CDR3 DNA sequence: TGTGCCAGCAGACCGACAGGGGGCGTATCACCCCTCCACTTT.

The chain has TRBV7-9 and TRBJ2-1; D ambiguous. The CDR3 runs to 14 residues. V was clipped by 1 base and J by 0 bases, with 4 bases between them. From germline, CDR1 is SEHNR and CDR2 FQNEAQ (reference sequence). CDR3 sequence: CASSLGSSYNEQFF. Here the CDR3 DNA reads TGTGCCAGCAGCTTAGGGAGCTCCTACAATGAGCAGTTCTTC.

The chain has TRBV6-5 and TRBJ1-5; weak D call: TRBD1 (6 bases). Trimming stripped 6 bases from V and 4 bases from J, with 10 bases between. The CDR3 contains 13 residues. Germline V lookup: CDR1 MNHEY, CDR2 SVGAGI. The CDR3, as DNA: TGTGCCAGCAGACAGGGCAGAAATCAGCCCCAGCATTTT. Translating gives CASRQGRNQPQHF.

The chain couples TRBV6-6 to TRBJ2-6; 10 bases agree with TRBD1. Unmatched junction bases numbered 5, after V lost 6 bases and J lost 3 bases. CDR3 size: 16 residues. Germline V gene data show CDR1 as MNHNY and CDR2 as SVGAGI (reference sequence). CDR3: CASRRDRGFGANVLTF. CDR3 nucleotides: TGTGCCAGCAGACGGGACAGGGGTTTTGGGGCCAACGTCCTGACTTTC.

The rearrangement joins TRBV7-9 to TRBJ2-5; 10 positions agree with TRBD1. Germline-derived CDR1 and CDR2 are SEHNR and FQNEAQ (reference sequence). CDR3 length: 11 residues. In nucleotides, the CDR3 is TGTGCTGGGGGACAGGGGGAGACCCAGTACTTC. It yields the protein CAGGQGETQYF.

This clone has more than one count but fewer than ten. The chain is built from TRBV2 and TRBJ1-1; D ambiguous. This CDR3 comprises 12 residues. Looked up from germline, CDR1 is SNHLY and CDR2 is FYNNEI. V dropped 4 bases and J dropped 7 bases, with 10 bases sitting between them. The CDR3: CASSAGGLEAFF. The CDR3, as DNA: TGTGCCAGCAGTGCAGGAGGGCTTGAAGCTTTCTTT. Combining the CDR3 with reference TRBV2 and TRBJ1-1 gives the whole variable domain EPEVTQTPSHQVTQMGQEVILRCVPISNHLYFYWYRQILGQKVEFLVSFYNNEISEKSEIFDDQFSVERPDGSNFTLKIRSTKLEDSAMYFCASSAGGLEAFFGQGTRLTVV.

This clone was counted a few times. The J gene is TRBJ1-1, the V gene TRBV10-1; perhaps TRBD1 as D (5 bases). This CDR3 is 16 amino acids long. The V gene's germline CDR1 is WNHNN and CDR2 SYGVQD (reference sequence). V lost 3 bases, J lost 0 bases, and 14 bases lay in between. The CDR3 coding sequence is TGCGCCAGCAGTGATAGGGGCAAGCCCATGAACACTGAAGCTTTCTTT. Translation gives CASSDRGKPMNTEAFF.

The chain has TRBV18 and TRBJ2-3, with 7 bases matching TRBD1. Germline loops: CDR1 KGHSH, CDR2 LQKENI. The CDR3 loop spans 14 amino acids. V lost 4 bases to trimming and J lost 1 base; unmatched junction nucleotides: 2. CDR3 residues: CASSQGTGTDTQYF. CDR3 DNA sequence: TGTGCCAGCTCACAGGGGACAGGCACAGATACGCAGTATTTT.